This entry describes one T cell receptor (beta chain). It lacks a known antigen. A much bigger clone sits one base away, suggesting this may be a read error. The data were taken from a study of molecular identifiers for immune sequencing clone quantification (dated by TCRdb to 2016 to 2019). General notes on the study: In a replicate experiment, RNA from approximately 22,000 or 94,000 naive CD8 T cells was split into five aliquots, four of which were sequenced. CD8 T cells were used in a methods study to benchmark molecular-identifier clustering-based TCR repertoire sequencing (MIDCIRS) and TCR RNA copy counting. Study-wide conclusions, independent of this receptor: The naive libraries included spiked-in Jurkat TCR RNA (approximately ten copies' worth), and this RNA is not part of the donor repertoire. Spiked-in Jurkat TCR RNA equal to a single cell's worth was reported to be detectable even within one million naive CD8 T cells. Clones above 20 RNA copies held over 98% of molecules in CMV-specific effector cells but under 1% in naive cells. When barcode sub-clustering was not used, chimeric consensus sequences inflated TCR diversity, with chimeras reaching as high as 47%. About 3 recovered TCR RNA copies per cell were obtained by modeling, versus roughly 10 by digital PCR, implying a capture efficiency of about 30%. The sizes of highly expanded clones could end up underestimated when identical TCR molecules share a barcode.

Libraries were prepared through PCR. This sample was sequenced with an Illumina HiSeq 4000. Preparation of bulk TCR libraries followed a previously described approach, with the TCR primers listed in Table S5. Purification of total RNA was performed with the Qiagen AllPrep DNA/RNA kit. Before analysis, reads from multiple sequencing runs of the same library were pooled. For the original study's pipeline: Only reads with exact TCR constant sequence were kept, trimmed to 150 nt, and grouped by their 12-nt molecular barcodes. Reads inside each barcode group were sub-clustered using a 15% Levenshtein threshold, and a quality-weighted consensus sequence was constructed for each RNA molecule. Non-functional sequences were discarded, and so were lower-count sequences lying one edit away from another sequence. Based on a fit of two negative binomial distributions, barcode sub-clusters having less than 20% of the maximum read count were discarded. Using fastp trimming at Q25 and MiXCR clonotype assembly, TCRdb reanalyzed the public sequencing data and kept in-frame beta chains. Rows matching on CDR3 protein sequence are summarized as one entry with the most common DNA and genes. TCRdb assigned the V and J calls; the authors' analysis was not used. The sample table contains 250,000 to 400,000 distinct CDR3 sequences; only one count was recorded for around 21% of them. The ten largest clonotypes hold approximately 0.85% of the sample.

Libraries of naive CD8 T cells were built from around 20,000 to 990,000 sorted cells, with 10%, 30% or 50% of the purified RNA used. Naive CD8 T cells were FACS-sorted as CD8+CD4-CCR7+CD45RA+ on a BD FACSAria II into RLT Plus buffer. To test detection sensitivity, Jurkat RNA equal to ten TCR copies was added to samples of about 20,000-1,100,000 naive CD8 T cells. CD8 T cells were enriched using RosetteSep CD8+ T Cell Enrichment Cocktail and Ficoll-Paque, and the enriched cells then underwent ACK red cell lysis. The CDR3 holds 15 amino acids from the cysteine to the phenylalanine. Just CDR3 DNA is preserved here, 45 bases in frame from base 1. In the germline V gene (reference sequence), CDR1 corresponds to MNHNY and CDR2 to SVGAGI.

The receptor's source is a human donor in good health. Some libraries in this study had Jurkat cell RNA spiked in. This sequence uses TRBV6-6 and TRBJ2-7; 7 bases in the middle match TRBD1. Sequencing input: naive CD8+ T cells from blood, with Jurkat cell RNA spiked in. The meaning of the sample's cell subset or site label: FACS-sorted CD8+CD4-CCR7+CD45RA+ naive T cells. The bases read TGTGCCAGCAGTTACGGTCAGGGGGTGTTTTACGAGCAGTGCTTC. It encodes CASSYGQGVFYEQCF.